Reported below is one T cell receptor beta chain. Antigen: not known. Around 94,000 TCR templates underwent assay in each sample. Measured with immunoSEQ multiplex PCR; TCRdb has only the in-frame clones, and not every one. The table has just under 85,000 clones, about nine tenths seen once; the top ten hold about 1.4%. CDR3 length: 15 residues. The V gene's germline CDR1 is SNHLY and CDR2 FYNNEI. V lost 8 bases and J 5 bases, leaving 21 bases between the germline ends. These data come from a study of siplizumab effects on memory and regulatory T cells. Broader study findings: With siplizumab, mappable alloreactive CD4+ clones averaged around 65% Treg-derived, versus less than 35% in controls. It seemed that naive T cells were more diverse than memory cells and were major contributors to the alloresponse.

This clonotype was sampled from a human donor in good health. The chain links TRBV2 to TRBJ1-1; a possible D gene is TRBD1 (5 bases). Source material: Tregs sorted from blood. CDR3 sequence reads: CASGLTAQGRTEAFF. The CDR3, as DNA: TGTGCCAGCGGTCTTACAGCCCAGGGCCGAACTGAAGCTTTCTTT.